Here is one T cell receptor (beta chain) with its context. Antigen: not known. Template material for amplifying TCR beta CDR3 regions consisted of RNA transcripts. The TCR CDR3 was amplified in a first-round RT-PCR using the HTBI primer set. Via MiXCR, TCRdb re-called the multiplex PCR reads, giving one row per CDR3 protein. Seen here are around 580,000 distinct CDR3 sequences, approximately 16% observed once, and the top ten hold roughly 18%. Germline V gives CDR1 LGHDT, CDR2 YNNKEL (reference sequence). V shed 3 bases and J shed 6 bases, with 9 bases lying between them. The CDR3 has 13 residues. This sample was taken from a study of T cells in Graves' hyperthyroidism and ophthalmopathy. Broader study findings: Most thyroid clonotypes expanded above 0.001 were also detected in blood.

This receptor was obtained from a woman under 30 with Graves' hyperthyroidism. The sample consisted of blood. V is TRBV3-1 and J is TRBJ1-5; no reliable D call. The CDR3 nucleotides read TGTGCCAGCAGCCAGGCCCCGGGTCAGCCCCAGCATTTT. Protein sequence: CASSQAPGQPQHF.